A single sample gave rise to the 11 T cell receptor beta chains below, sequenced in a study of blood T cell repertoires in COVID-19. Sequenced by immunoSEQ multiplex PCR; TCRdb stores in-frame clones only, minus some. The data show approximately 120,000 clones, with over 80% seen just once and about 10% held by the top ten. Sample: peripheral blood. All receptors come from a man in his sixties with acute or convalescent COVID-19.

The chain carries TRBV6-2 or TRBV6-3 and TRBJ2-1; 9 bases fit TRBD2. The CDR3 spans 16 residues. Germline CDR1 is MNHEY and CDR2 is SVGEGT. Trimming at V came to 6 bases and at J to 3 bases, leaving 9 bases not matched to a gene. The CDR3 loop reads CASSHDLAGNYNEQFF. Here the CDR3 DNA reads TGTGCCAGCAGCCATGACCTAGCGGGGAACTACAATGAGCAGTTCTTC.

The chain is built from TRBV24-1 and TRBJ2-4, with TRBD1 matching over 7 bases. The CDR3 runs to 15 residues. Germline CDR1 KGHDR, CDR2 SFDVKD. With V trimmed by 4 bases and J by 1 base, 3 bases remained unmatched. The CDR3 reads CATSETGQAKNIQYF. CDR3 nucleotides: TGTGCCACCAGTGAAACGGGACAGGCCAAAAACATTCAGTACTTC.

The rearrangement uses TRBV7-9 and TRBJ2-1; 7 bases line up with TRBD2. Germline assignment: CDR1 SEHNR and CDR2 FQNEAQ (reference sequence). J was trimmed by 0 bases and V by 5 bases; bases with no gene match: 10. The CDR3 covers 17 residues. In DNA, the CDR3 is TGTGCCAGCAGCCCACGGAGCGGGGTCAGCTCCTACAATGAGCAGTTCTTC. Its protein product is CASSPRSGVSSYNEQFF. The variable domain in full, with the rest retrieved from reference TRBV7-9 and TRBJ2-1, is DTGVSQNPRHKITKRGQNVTFRCDPISEHNRLYWYRQTLGQGPEFLTYFQNEAQLEKSRLLSDRFSAERPKGSFSTLEIQRTEQGDSAMYLCASSPRSGVSSYNEQFFGPGTRLTVL.

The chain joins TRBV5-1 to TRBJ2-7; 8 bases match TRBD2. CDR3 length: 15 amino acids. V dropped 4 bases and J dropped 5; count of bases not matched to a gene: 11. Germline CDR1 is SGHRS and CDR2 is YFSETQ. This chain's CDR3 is CASSPVAGHFHEQYF. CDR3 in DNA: TGCGCCAGCAGCCCCGTAGCGGGACACTTCCACGAGCAGTACTTC.

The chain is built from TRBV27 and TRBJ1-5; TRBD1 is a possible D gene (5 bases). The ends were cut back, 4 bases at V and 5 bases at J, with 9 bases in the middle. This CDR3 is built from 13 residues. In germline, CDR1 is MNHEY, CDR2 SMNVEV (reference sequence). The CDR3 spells CASSSDRYQPQHF. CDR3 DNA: TGTGCCAGCAGTTCAGACAGATATCAGCCCCAGCATTTT.

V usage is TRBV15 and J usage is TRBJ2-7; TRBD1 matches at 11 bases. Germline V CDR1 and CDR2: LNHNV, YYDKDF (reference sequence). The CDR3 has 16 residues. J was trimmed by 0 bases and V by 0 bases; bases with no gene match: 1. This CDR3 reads CATSREGTGGSYEQYF. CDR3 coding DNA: TGTGCCACCAGCAGAGAGGGGACAGGGGGCTCCTACGAGCAGTACTTC.

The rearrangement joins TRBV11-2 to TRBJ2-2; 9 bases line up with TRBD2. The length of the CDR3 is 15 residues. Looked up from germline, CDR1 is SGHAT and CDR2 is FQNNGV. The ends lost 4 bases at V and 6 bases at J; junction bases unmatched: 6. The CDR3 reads CASSYAGGLSGELFF. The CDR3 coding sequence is TGTGCCAGCAGCTATGCGGGAGGGCTCTCCGGGGAGCTGTTTTTT.

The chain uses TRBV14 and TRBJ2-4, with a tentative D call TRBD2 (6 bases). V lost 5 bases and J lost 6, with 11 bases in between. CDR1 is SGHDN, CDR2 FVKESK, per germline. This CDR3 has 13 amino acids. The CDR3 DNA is TGTGCCAGCAGCGATACGCGGGGAAACATTCAGTACTTC. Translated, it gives CASSDTRGNIQYF.

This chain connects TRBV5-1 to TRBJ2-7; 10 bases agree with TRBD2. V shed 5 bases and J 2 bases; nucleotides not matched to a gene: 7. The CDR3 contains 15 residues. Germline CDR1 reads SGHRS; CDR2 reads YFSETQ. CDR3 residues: CASSPPGTSAYEQYF. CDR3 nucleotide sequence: TGCGCCAGCAGTCCGCCCGGGACTAGCGCCTACGAGCAGTACTTC.

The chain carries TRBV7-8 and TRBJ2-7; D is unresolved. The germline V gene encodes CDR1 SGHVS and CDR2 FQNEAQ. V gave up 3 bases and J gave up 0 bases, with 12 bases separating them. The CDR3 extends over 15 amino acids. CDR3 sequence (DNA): TGTGCCAGCAGCTTCCGTCGCGTGAGCTCCTACGAGCAGTACTTC. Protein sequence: CASSFRRVSSYEQYF.

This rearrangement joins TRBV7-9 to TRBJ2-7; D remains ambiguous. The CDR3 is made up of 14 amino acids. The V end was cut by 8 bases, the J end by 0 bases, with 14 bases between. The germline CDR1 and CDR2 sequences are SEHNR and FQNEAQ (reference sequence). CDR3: CASAPGRSSYEQYF. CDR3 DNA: TGTGCCAGCGCCCCCGGAAGGAGCTCCTACGAGCAGTACTTC. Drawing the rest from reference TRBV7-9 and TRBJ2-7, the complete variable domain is DTGVSQNPRHKITKRGQNVTFRCDPISEHNRLYWYRQTLGQGPEFLTYFQNEAQLEKSRLLSDRFSAERPKGSFSTLEIQRTEQGDSAMYLCASAPGRSSYEQYFGPGTRLTVT.